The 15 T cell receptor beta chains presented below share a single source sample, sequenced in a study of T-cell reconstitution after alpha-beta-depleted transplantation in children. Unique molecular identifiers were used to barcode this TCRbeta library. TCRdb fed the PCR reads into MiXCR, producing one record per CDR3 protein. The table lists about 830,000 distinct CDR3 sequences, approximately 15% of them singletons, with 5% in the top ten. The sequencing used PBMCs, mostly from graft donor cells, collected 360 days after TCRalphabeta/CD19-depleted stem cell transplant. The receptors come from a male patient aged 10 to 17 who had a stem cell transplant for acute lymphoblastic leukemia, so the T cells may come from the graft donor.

CDR3 nucleotide sequence: TGTGCCAGCAGCTTAACGATCGGCTACGAGCAGTACTTC. Encoded protein: CASSLTIGYEQYF. The chain couples TRBV7-3 to TRBJ2-7, with D unclear. The germline V gene encodes CDR1 SGHTA and CDR2 FQGTGA. This CDR3 is built from 13 residues. V lost 0 bases and J 3 bases, leaving 6 bases between the germline ends.

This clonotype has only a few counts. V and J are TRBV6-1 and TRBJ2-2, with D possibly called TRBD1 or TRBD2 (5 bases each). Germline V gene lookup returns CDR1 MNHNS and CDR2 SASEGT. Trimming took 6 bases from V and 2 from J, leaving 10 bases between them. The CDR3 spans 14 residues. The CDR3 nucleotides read TGTGCCAGCAGACGGGACGGCAACACCGGGGAGCTGTTTTTT. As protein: CASRRDGNTGELFF.

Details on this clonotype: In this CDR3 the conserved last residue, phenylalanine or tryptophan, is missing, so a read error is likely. CDR3 in DNA: TGTGCCAGCAGCCCAAGGACAGGGGTGAACACTGAAGCTTTCATT. As protein: CASSPRTGVNTEAFI. The rearrangement links TRBV9 to TRBJ1-1; 9 nucleotides line up with TRBD1. The length of the CDR3 is 15 residues. CDR1 is SGDLS, CDR2 YYNGEE, per germline. V was clipped by 4 bases and J by 0 bases; unmatched bases: 4.

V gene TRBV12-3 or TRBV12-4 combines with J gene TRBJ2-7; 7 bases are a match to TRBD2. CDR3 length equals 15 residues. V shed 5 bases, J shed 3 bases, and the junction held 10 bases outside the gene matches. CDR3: CASSGGGSPIYEQYF. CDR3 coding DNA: TGTGCCAGCAGTGGCGGCGGGAGTCCGATCTACGAGCAGTACTTC.

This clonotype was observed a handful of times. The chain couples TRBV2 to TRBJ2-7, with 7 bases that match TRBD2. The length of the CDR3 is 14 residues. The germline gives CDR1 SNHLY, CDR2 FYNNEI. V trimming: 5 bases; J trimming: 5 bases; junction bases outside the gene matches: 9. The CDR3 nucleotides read TGTGCCAGCAGTCTCGAGCGGGATCTGCACGAGCAGTACTTC. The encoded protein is CASSLERDLHEQYF.

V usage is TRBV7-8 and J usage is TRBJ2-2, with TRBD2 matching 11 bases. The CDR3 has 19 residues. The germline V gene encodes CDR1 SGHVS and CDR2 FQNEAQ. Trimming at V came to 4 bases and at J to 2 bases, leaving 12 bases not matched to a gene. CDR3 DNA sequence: TGTGCCAGCAGCTCAGCAAGGAGTAGCGGGAGGGTTAACACCGGGGAGCTGTTTTTT. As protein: CASSSARSSGRVNTGELFF.

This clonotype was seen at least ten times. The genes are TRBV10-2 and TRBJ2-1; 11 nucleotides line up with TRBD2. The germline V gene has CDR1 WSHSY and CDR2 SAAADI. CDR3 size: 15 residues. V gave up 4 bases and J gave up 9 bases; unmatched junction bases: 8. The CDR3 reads CASSGLTSGSGEQFF. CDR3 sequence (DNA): TGCGCCAGCAGTGGCCTTACTAGCGGGAGTGGTGAGCAGTTCTTC.

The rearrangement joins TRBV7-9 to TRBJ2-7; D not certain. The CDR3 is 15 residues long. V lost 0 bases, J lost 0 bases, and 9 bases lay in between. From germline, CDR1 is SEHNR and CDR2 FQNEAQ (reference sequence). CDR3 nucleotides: TGTGCCAGCAGCTTAGCGGCATCGCGCTCCTACGAGCAGTACTTC. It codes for CASSLAASRSYEQYF.

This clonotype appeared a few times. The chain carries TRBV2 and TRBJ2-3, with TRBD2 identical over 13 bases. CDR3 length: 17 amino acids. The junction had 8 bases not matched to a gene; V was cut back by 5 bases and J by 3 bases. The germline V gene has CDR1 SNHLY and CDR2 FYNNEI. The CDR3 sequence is CASSHPGLAGVTDTQYF. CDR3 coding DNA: TGTGCCAGCAGTCACCCAGGACTAGCGGGAGTTACAGATACGCAGTATTTT.

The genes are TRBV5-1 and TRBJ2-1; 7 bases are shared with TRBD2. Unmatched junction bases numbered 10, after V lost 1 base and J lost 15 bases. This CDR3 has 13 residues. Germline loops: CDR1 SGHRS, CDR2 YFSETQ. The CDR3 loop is CASSLLAEQRLFF. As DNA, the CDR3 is TGCGCCAGCAGCTTGCTAGCGGAGCAAAGACTGTTCTTC.

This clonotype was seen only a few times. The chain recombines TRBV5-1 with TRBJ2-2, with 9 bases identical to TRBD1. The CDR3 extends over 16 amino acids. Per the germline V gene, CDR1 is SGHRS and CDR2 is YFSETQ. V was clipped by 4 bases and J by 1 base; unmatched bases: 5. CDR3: CASSTRDRVNTGELFF. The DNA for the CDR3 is TGCGCCAGCAGCACCCGGGACAGGGTGAACACCGGGGAGCTGTTTTTT. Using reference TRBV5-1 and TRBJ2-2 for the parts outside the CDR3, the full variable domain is KAGVTQTPRYLIKTRGQQVTLSCSPISGHRSVSWYQQTPGQGLQFLFEYFSETQRNKGNFPGRFSGRQFSNSRSEMNVSTLELGDSALYLCASSTRDRVNTGELFFGEGSRLTVL.

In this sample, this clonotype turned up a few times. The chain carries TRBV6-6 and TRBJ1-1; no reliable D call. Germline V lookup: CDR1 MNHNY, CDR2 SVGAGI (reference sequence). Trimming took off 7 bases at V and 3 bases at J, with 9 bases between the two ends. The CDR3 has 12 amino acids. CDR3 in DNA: TGTGCCAGCACTCTAGGTTACACTGAAGCTTTCTTT. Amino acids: CASTLGYTEAFF.

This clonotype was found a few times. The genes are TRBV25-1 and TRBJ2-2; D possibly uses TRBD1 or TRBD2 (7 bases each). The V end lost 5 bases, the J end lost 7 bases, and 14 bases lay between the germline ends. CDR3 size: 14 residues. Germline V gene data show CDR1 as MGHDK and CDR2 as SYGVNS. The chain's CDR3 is CASSLAGGGGELFF. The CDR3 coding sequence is TGTGCCAGCAGTCTCGCAGGGGGGGGCGGGGAGCTGTTTTTT.

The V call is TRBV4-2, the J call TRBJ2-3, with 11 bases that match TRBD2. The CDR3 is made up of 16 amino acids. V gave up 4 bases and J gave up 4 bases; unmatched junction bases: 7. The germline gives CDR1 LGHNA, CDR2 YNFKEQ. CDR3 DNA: TGTGCCAGCAGCCGTAATAGCGGGAGGGCCGCAGATACGCAGTATTTT. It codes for CASSRNSGRAADTQYF.

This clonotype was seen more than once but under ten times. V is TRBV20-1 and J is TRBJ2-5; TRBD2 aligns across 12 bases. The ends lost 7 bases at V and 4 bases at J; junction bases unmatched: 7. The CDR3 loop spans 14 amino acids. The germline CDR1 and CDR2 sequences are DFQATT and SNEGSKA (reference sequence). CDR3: CSGPTSGRRETQYF. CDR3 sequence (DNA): TGCAGTGGACCGACTAGCGGGAGAAGAGAGACCCAGTACTTC.